What follows are 10 T cell receptor beta chains derived from one specimen sequenced in a study of OX40 agonist ivuxolimab in advanced cancers. Repertoires were generated with immunoSEQ multiplex PCR, while TCRdb's copy carries only in-frame clones and drops some. The sample carries 45,000 to 60,000 clones, approximately 87% recorded once. Specimen: CD4+ or CD8+ T cells sorted from blood, collected in a trial of the OX40 agonist ivuxolimab. These receptors were taken from an adult with an advanced solid tumor such as melanoma, head and neck, liver or kidney cancer.

V usage is TRBV6-9 and J usage is TRBJ1-5; 10 positions match TRBD1. Germline assignment: CDR1 MNHGY and CDR2 SVAAGI. Trimming at V came to 5 bases and at J to 5 bases, leaving 6 bases not matched to a gene. CDR3 length equals 15 residues. CDR3 DNA sequence: TGTGCCAGCAGTAGACTTGGGACAGGGGATCAGCCCCAGCATTTT. Its protein is CASSRLGTGDQPQHF.

This sequence joins TRBV9 and TRBJ1-3; tentative D call: TRBD1 (5 bases). Germline values: CDR1 SGDLS, CDR2 YYNGEE. This CDR3 region has 17 residues. Trimming stripped 4 bases from V and 2 bases from J, with 19 bases between. The chain's CDR3 is CASSPQSTGAAGNTIYF. CDR3 DNA: TGTGCCAGCAGCCCTCAGTCCACCGGGGCCGCTGGAAACACCATATATTTT.

This chain links TRBV11-2 with TRBJ2-6; D gene unclear. V was shortened by 5 bases and J by 2 bases, with 4 bases between the two germline ends. Germline V gene sequence: CDR1 SGHAT, CDR2 FQNNGV. The CDR3 spans 13 residues. The CDR3 protein is CASSLAGANVLTF. The CDR3 nucleotides are TGTGCCAGCAGCCTCGCTGGGGCCAACGTCCTGACTTTC.

The V and J genes are TRBV9 and TRBJ2-2, with 9 bases matching TRBD1. The CDR3 length is 15 residues. The junction had 5 bases not matched to a gene; V was cut back by 0 bases and J by 8 bases. In germline, CDR1 is SGDLS, CDR2 YYNGEE. The CDR3 DNA follows: TGTGCCAGCAGCGTAGCGCGGACAGGGGTTGGGGAGCTGTTTTTT. As protein: CASSVARTGVGELFF.

The DNA of the CDR3 is TGCGCCAGCAGCCAATTAGCAGGGGCTAAACGGGCTTTCTTT. It is translated as CASSQLAGAKRAFF. This chain uses TRBV4-1 with TRBJ1-1; tentatively, D is TRBD1 (6 bases). Trimming took off 2 bases at V and 11 bases at J, with 18 bases between the two ends. Germline CDR1 MGHRA, CDR2 YSYEKL. The CDR3 runs to 14 residues.

This rearrangement joins TRBV7-9 to TRBJ2-1; the match to TRBD1 covers 7 bases. CDR3 length: 16 residues. Germline V CDR1 and CDR2: SEHNR, FQNEAQ (reference sequence). J was trimmed by 1 base and V by 5 bases; bases with no gene match: 8. CDR3 nucleotide sequence: TGTGCCAGCAGCGCCCGACAGGGAAAGTCCTACAATGAGCAGTTCTTC. It specifies CASSARQGKSYNEQFF.

The rearrangement uses TRBV7-9 and TRBJ2-5; the match to TRBD1 covers 9 bases. J was trimmed by 5 bases and V by 5 bases; bases with no gene match: 9. The CDR3 contains 15 residues. The V gene's germline CDR1 is SEHNR and CDR2 FQNEAQ (reference sequence). The chain's CDR3 is CASSRNRGRGETQYF. The DNA of the CDR3 is TGTGCCAGCAGCCGCAACAGGGGGCGAGGGGAGACCCAGTACTTC.

This chain links TRBV5-1 with TRBJ2-7; 10 bases fit TRBD1. The CDR3 has 14 residues. Germline CDR1 reads SGHRS; CDR2 reads YFSETQ. The J segment lost 7 bases and the V segment lost 5 bases, leaving 9 bases of the junction unmatched. The CDR3 loop is CASSFRQGAREQYF. The CDR3 DNA reads as TGCGCCAGCAGTTTTCGACAGGGGGCTCGGGAGCAGTACTTC.

In this sample, this clone turned up once. This rearrangement joins TRBV5-1 to TRBJ1-1; D is ambiguous. The germline V gene has CDR1 SGHRS and CDR2 YFSETQ. The CDR3 has 14 residues. With 0 bases removed from V and 7 bases from J, the gap between germline ends came to 13 bases. The CDR3 DNA reads TGCGCCAGCAGCTTGGACGGTCGAATTGGTGAAGCTTTCTTT. It translates to CASSLDGRIGEAFF.

This chain uses TRBV5-1 with TRBJ2-7, with D perhaps matching TRBD1 (6 bases). The CDR3 has 14 residues. Trimming took 2 bases from V and 2 from J, leaving 11 bases between them. Germline V gene lookup returns CDR1 SGHRS and CDR2 YFSETQ. The CDR3 bases are TGCGCCAGCAGCTTTCAGGGGCAAGCCTACGAGCAGTACTTC. It translates to CASSFQGQAYEQYF.